A selection of T cell receptor beta chains follows, all from one sample in a study of blood T cell dynamics during melanoma immunotherapy. The repertoire was sequenced with immunoSEQ multiplex PCR; TCRdb's copy has only in-frame clones and lacks some. Altogether approximately 11,000 clones are present, roughly 89% being singletons, with the ten largest covering around 24%. The material was blood, obtained from a patient treated with checkpoint blockade. Receptors were obtained from a human donor with melanoma. Each CDR3 is given with its conserved first and last residue.

j_gene,v_gene,CDR3aa
TRBJ1-4,TRBV7-2,CASSPQFSDLNEKLFF
TRBJ2-7,TRBV7-9,CASSLAGTRNEQYF
TRBJ1-4,TRBV6-5,CASSPSLGGREKLFF
TRBJ1-1,TRBV6-5,CASSYQGQTNTEAFF
TRBJ1-1,TRBV6-5,CASSYVGTGGAFF
TRBJ1-1,TRBV7-3,CASSLNTRDRQAFF
TRBJ2-5,TRBV28,CASIPRGQETQYF
TRBJ2-1,TRBV6-1,CASSENWAATYNEQFF
TRBJ2-7,TRBV14,CASSPGLAYEQYF
TRBJ2-7,TRBV6-1,CASRTGTGGSYEQYF
TRBJ1-5,TRBV4-3,CASSQVVGLSNQPQHF
TRBJ2-7,TRBV28,CASSIPSSGGGEQYF
TRBJ2-7,TRBV5-4,CASSTPGTSGREVYF
TRBJ1-6,TRBV5-1,CASSFGTDANSPLHF
TRBJ1-5,TRBV30,CAWSPDSNQPQHF
TRBJ1-2,TRBV6-5,CASSSRTVNYGYTF
TRBJ2-2,TRBV19,CTSVAGDRYTGELFF
TRBJ1-3,TRBV7-3,CASSPQPPGASGNTIYF
TRBJ1-1,TRBV4-1,CASSLPGPRGVGTEAFF
TRBJ2-2,TRBV15,CATSRDSPGVPGELFF
TRBJ1-2,TRBV28,CASSQTNRLAYGYTF
TRBJ2-1,TRBV29-1,CSVEPHRAERYNEQFF